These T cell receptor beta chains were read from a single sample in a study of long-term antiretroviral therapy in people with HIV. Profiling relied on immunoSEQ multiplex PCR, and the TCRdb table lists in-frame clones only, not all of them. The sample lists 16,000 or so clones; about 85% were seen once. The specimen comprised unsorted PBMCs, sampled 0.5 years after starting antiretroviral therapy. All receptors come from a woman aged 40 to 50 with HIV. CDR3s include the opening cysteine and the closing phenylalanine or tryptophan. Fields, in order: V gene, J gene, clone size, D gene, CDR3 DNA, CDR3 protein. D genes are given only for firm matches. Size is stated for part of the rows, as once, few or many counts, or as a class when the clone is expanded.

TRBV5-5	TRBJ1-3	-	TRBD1	TGTGCCAGCAGCCTGACCCGACAGGGAGCGTTTGGAAACACCATATATTTT	CASSLTRQGAFGNTIYF
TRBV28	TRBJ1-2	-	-	TGTGCCAGCACCGCAGACATTTATGGCTACACCTTC	CASTADIYGYTF
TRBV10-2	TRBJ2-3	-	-	TGCGCCAGCAGCCCGAAAGATACGCAGTATTTT	CASSPKDTQYF
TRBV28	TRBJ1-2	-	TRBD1	TGTGCCAGCAGTTTTTCAACGGGACAGGGAGTCTATGGCTACACCTTC	CASSFSTGQGVYGYTF
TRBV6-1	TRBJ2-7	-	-	TGTGCCAGCAGTGAAAACGGAGCCTACGAGCAGTACTTC	CASSENGAYEQYF
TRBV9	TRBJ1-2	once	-	TGTGCCAGCAGCGTCACACCGGGGGAGGGTGAGGGCTACACCTTC	CASSVTPGEGEGYTF
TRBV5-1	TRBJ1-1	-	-	TGCGCCAGCAGCTTAGAGACAGCTAGATCGAACACTGAAGCTTTCTTT	CASSLETARSNTEAFF
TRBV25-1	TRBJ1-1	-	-	TGTGCCAGCGCGTGGGGGAAGAACACTGAAGCTTTCTTT	CASAWGKNTEAFF
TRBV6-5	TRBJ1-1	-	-	TGTGCCAGCAGTTACTTACAGGGTCGGACTGAAGCTTTCTTT	CASSYLQGRTEAFF
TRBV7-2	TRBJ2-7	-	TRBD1	TGTGCCAGCAGCCCCCGGACAGGGACCTACGAGCAGTACTTC	CASSPRTGTYEQYF
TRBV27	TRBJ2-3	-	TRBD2	TGTGCCAGCAGTTTAGGAGTAGCGGGGATGGGTACGCAGTATTTT	CASSLGVAGMGTQYF
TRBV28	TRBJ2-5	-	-	TGTGCCAGCAGTTCCCCTGGCAGGGGATCGGAGACCCAGTACTTC	CASSSPGRGSETQYF
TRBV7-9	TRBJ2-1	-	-	TGTGCCAGCAGCTCGGAGGGACAGCTACTCAATGAGCAGTTCTTC	CASSSEGQLLNEQFF
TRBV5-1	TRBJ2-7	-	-	TGCGCCAGCCGAATCTTCTCTAGCTCCTACGAGCAGTACTTC	CASRIFSSSYEQYF
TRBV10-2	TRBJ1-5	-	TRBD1	TGCGCCAGCAGGGACAGGGTGTTTGGGCCCCAGCATTTT	CASRDRVFGPQHF
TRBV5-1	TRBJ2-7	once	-	TGCGCCAGCAGCTTGGTGGGAGCAGCGTACGAGCAGTACTTC	CASSLVGAAYEQYF
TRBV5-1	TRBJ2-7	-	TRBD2	TGCGCCAGCAGCAAGCGGGAGGGCCCCTACGAGCAGTACTTC	CASSKREGPYEQYF
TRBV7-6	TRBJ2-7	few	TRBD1	TGTGCCAGTACCACCGGGACAGGGCTTCTCGAGCAGTACTTC	CASTTGTGLLEQYF
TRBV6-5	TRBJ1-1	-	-	TGTGCCAGCAGTTCGGTACAGGGTCCCACTGAAGCTTTCTTT	CASSSVQGPTEAFF
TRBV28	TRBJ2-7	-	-	TGTGCCAGCAGTCTCTTTAGCGGATCCTACGAGCAGTACTTC	CASSLFSGSYEQYF
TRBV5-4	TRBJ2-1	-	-	TGTGCCAGCAGCTTGGGGGGGCGTAGCGGAGCCAACAATGAGCAGTTCTTC	CASSLGGRSGANNEQFF
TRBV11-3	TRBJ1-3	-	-	TGTGCCAGCAGCTCTGGGTCTGGGAATGCCGGAAACACCATATATTTT	CASSSGSGNAGNTIYF
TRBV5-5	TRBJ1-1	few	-	TGTGCCAGCAGACGGGACCTGAACACTGAAGCTTTCTTT	CASRRDLNTEAFF
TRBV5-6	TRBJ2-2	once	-	TGTGCCAGCAGCTTGAGGCCCACCGGGGAGCTGTTTTTT	CASSLRPTGELFF
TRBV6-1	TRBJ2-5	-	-	TGTGCCAGCAGCGAACACAGGGTAACGGCGAGAGAGACCCAGTACTTC	CASSEHRVTARETQYF
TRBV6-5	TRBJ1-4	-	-	TGTGCCAGCAGTCGAGGGGTATCCGAAAAACTGTTTTTT	CASSRGVSEKLFF
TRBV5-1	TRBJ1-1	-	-	TGCGCCAGCAGCCTGGACAACGCGAACACTGAAGCTTTCTTT	CASSLDNANTEAFF
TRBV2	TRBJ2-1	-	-	TGTGCCAGCGGACCAAGCTACAATGAGCAGTTCTTC	CASGPSYNEQFF
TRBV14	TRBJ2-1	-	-	TGTGCCAGCAACAACCCCTTTAGTGGTGAGCAGTTCTTC	CASNNPFSGEQFF
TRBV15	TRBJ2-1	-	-	TGTGCCACCAGCAGAGATCGGGGGTCCTCCTACAATGAGCAGTTCTTC	CATSRDRGSSYNEQFF
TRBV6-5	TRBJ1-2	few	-	TGTGCCAGCAGTTACGGGCTTGTAGGCTACACCTTC	CASSYGLVGYTF
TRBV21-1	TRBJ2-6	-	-	TGTGCCAGCACCCTCCTTCTCTGGGGGGCCAACGTCCTGACTTTC	CASTLLLWGANVLTF
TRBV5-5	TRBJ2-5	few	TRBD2	TGTGCCAGCAGCTTGGTGGACGCTAGCGGGAGTGCAGAGACCCAGTACTTC	CASSLVDASGSAETQYF
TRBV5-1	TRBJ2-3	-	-	TGCGCCAGCAGCTTGGATGGGGGCGATACGCAGTATTTT	CASSLDGGDTQYF
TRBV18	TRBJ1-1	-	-	TGTGCCAGCTCAATTGGGGAGAACACTGAAGCTTTCTTT	CASSIGENTEAFF
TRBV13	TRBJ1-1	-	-	TGTGCCAGCAGCTCCGGACGCTTAGGGGTGCCGGGGGACACTGAAGCTTTCTTT	CASSSGRLGVPGDTEAFF
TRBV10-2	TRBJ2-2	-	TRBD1	TGCGCCAGCAGTGCCCCGGGACAGGGGCTCACCGGGGAGCTGTTTTTT	CASSAPGQGLTGELFF
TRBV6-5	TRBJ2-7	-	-	TGTGCCAGCAGTTACGATCCAGGTGGGGCCTACGAGCAGTACTTC	CASSYDPGGAYEQYF
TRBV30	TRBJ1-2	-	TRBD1	TGTGCCTGGAGTCCCCAGGGGGTTGCTGGCTACACCTTC	CAWSPQGVAGYTF
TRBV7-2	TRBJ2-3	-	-	TGTGCCAGCAGCCTCCGGCCTTTAGAAAGCACAGATACGCAGTATTTT	CASSLRPLESTDTQYF
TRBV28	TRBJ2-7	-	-	TGTGCCAGCAGTTTATTAGGGGACCCCTACGAGCAGTACTTC	CASSLLGDPYEQYF
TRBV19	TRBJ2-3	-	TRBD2	TGTGCCGTGTCCGGACTAGCGGGAGTCTCAGATACGCAGTATTTT	CAVSGLAGVSDTQYF
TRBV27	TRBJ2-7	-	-	TGTGCCAGCAGTTTTGAGCGGGTAAGCTCCTACGAGCAGTACTTC	CASSFERVSSYEQYF
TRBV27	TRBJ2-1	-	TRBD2	TGTGCCAGCATAGCTAGCGGGGGGCCTGAGCAGTTCTTC	CASIASGGPEQFF
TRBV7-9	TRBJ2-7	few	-	TGTGCCAGCAGCCCATTATCGGTTTACGAGCAGTACTTC	CASSPLSVYEQYF
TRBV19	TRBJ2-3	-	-	TGTGCCAGTAGTATAAATTTTGGCAGTTATTCGACAGATACGCAGTATTTT	CASSINFGSYSTDTQYF
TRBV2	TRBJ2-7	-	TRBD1	TGTGCCAGCAGTGAGGGACAGGGGGCTTTATACGAGCAGTACTTC	CASSEGQGALYEQYF
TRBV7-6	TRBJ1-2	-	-	TGTGCCAGCAGCTTCGGGCAGAACTATGGCTACACCTTC	CASSFGQNYGYTF